This TCR beta chain was captured in a study of cytomegalovirus exposure and HLA in healthy donors. Sequenced by immunoSEQ multiplex PCR; TCRdb stores in-frame clones only, minus some. The profile shows 71,000 or so clones, less than 95% of them singletons. The germline V and J ends were trimmed by 2 bases and 5 bases, with 12 bases remaining between them. The CDR3 consists of 14 residues. Germline-derived CDR1 and CDR2 are KGHSH and LQKENI. The V call is TRBV18, the J call TRBJ2-5; a weak D match, TRBD1 (5 bases). The sample consisted of PBMCs. The TCR was taken from a young woman in good health and CMV-seropositive. CDR3 sequence: CASSPGAGHETQYF. The DNA of the CDR3 is TGTGCCAGCTCACCAGGGGCAGGGCACGAGACCCAGTACTTC.